Presented here are 6 T cell receptor beta chains from one specimen sequenced in a study of CD8 T cells in ankylosing spondylitis. Their antigen targets remain unknown. Findings and limits, study-wide: Ankylosing spondylitis blood appeared to be characterized by a TCR beta motif of several highly homologous variants.

MiXCR, run by TCRdb on the 5' RACE reads, gives a single entry per CDR3 protein. The sample includes fewer than 550,000 distinct CDR3 sequences, about 5.7% of them seen just once. The material sequenced was blood, either unsorted or a sorted T cell fraction (not recorded which). Every receptor here comes from a male donor with ankylosing spondylitis.

There are a few counts of this clonotype. The chain combines TRBV6-1 with TRBJ2-1; no clear D gene. This CDR3 is 13 amino acids long. CDR1 is MNHNS and CDR2 is SASEGT in the germline V gene. Trimming left V 2 bases short and J 11 bases short, with 13 bases between. The CDR3 sequence: CASSETGSLKQFF. The CDR3 region has the DNA TGTGCCAGCAGTGAAACCGGTTCTCTAAAGCAGTTCTTC.

This sequence joins TRBV11-2 and TRBJ2-3; 7 positions match TRBD2. Germline V gives CDR1 SGHAT, CDR2 FQNNGV. V was clipped by 5 bases and J by 2 bases; unmatched bases: 13. CDR3 length: 17 amino acids. CDR3 DNA: TGTGCCAGCAGCCCGGTCCGCGCTAGCGGCTACACAGATACGCAGTATTTT. It encodes CASSPVRASGYTDTQYF.

This clonotype was detected a few times. The chain carries TRBV9 and TRBJ2-3, with 8 bases identical to TRBD2. CDR1 SGDLS and CDR2 YYNGEE come from the germline V gene. The CDR3 covers 15 residues. V gave up 4 bases and J gave up 4 bases; unmatched junction bases: 8. CDR3 protein: CASSIGGGLSDTQYF. The CDR3 DNA sequence: TGTGCCAGCAGCATCGGGGGGGGCCTGTCAGATACGCAGTATTTT. The whole variable domain, filled in from reference TRBV9 and TRBJ2-3, reads DSGVTQTPKHLITATGQRVTLRCSPRSGDLSVYWYQQSLDQGLQFLIQYYNGEERAKGNILERFSAQQFPDLHSELNLSSLELGDSALYFCASSIGGGLSDTQYFGPGTRLTVL.

The table lists this clonotype with many counts. The chain links TRBV6-2 or TRBV6-3 to TRBJ1-4; no firm D call. CDR3 size: 15 residues. Per germline, CDR1 MNHEY and CDR2 SVGEGT. Trimming removed 7 bases from V and 3 bases from J, with 15 bases in between. CDR3: CASTDGSSANEKLFF. CDR3 sequence (DNA): TGTGCCAGCACCGACGGTTCATCGGCTAATGAAAAACTGTTTTTT.

This clonotype was counted at least ten times. V gene TRBV12-3 or TRBV12-4 combines with J gene TRBJ1-5; D is possibly TRBD1 (5 bases). Trimming cost V 1 base and J 11 bases, with 15 bases left between them. This CDR3 spans 14 amino acids. The CDR3 DNA is TGTGCCAGCAGTTTAGAGGGACCCCCCATGGCCCAGCATTTT. Its translation is CASSLEGPPMAQHF.

The sample holds many counts of this clonotype. The chain has TRBV12-3 or TRBV12-4 and TRBJ2-4; weak D call: TRBD2 (5 bases). This CDR3 has 16 residues. V dropped 5 bases and J dropped 5 bases, with 19 bases sitting between them. For the CDR3, the DNA is TGTGCCAGCAGTCCCGGGCCCCAGAGGGTCCAAAACATTCAGTACTTC. Protein sequence: CASSPGPQRVQNIQYF.